This TCR beta chain was captured in a study of blood T cell repertoires in COVID-19. Study at large: Acute and convalescent COVID-19 samples came from the United States, Italy and Spain. Sources were T cells, B-cell-depleted T cells, or PBMCs; the material itself was cDNA or gDNA.

Original processing methods: Amplifying reference gene primers gave estimates of nucleated cell counts. Data came from immunoSEQ multiplex PCR; TCRdb stores just in-frame clones and leaves some out. The DNA gave D and trimming, while V, J and clone size come from that table. Among tens of thousands of clones listed, roughly 90% were seen once. Germline-derived CDR1 and CDR2 are SGDLS and YYNGEE. CDR3 length: 18 amino acids. The V segment lost 4 bases and the J segment 2 bases; nucleotides outside the gene matches: 11. The specimen sequenced was peripheral blood. The chain joins TRBV9 to TRBJ1-3; 11 positions match TRBD1. This receptor was taken from a man between 60 and 75 years old with acute or convalescent COVID-19. This CDR3 is CASSLSSGDRGAGNTIYF. Here the CDR3 DNA reads TGTGCCAGCAGCTTATCGAGCGGGGACAGGGGGGCTGGAAACACCATATATTTT.